The entry below describes one TCR beta chain. Generated by immunoSEQ multiplex PCR, the TCRdb table keeps only in-frame clones and is missing some. The sample has 110,000 to 150,000 clones; just under 95% are singletons. The data were obtained in a study of T cell responses to AZD1222 COVID-19 vaccine. V shed 5 bases, J shed 9 bases, and the junction held 8 bases outside the gene matches. CDR1 and CDR2 from the germline V gene are MDHEN and SYDVKM. The CDR3 consists of 14 residues. The sequence came from an adult who had recovered from COVID-19. The sample here was peripheral blood, taken after recovery from COVID-19. The chain recombines TRBV28 with TRBJ2-1; 9 bases fit TRBD2. CDR3 coding DNA: TGTGCCAGCAGTCCCCTAGCGGGAAGGGTTGAGCAGTTCTTC. This translates into CASSPLAGRVEQFF. Full variable domain (outside the CDR3, taken from reference TRBV28 and TRBJ2-1): DVKVTQSSRYLVKRTGEKVFLECVQDMDHENMFWYRQDPGLGLRLIYFSYDVKMKEKGDIPEGYSVSREKKERFSLILESASTNQTSMYLCASSPLAGRVEQFFGPGTRLTVL.